The 26 T cell receptor beta chains below come from one sample, sequenced in a study of T cells in Graves' hyperthyroidism and ophthalmopathy. Amplified TCR beta CDR3 regions derived from RNA transcripts. The TCR CDR3 first-round RT-PCR relied on the HTBI primer set. One entry per CDR3 protein, called by TCRdb with MiXCR from the multiplex PCR reads. This repertoire shows 300,000 to 450,000 distinct CDR3 sequences, approximately 14% found once; its top ten account for 28%. The sequencing sample was made of blood. Source of these receptors: a woman aged 18-30 years with Graves' hyperthyroidism that later progressed to Graves' ophthalmopathy.

This clonotype came up many times. The chain is built from TRBV7-3 and TRBJ2-1; tentative D call: TRBD1 (5 bases). The CDR3 length is 14 residues. Germline V gene data show CDR1 as SGHTA and CDR2 as FQGTGA. V was clipped by 0 bases and J by 9 bases, with 12 bases between them. The chain's CDR3 is CASSLTRVDSEQFF. The CDR3 nucleotides are TGTGCCAGCAGCTTAACGAGAGTCGACAGTGAGCAGTTCTTC.

This clonotype was observed a few times. DNA of the CDR3: TGTGCCAGCAGCTTGGATGTAGGAGATGAAGCTTTCTTT. Its translation: CASSLDVGDEAFF. The chain couples TRBV5-8 to TRBJ1-1; D unresolved. V lost 0 bases and J lost 7, with 10 bases in between. Per the germline V gene, CDR1 is SGHTS and CDR2 is YDEGEE. The CDR3 length is 13 residues.

This clonotype was seen more than once but under ten times. This chain connects TRBV12-3 or TRBV12-4 to TRBJ2-2; D gene unclear. V lost 0 bases and J 8 bases, leaving 10 bases between the germline ends. The CDR3 contains 14 residues. The CDR3 nucleotides read TGTGCCAGCAGTTTAGCGACCGGTGGGGGGGAGCTGTTTTTT. This sequence encodes CASSLATGGGELFF.

This clonotype has at least ten counts. The chain combines TRBV7-2 with TRBJ1-1; no definite D call. The V end was cut by 5 bases, the J end by 0 bases, with 10 bases between. The CDR3 totals 14 residues. Germline V gene data show CDR1 as SGHTA and CDR2 as FQGNSA. CDR3 in DNA: TGTGCCAGCAGCGACGGCAGCATGAACACTGAAGCTTTCTTT. Translation: CASSDGSMNTEAFF.

This clonotype came up a few times. This chain uses TRBV5-5 with TRBJ2-7; possibly TRBD1 for D (5 bases). Per the germline V gene, CDR1 is SGHKS and CDR2 is YYEKEE (reference sequence). The CDR3 sequence is 13 residues long. V lost 5 bases and J lost 2, with 11 bases in between. The CDR3 spells CASRYPTAYEQYF. CDR3 bases: TGTGCCAGCAGATATCCGACAGCCTACGAGCAGTACTTC.

This clonotype was picked up a small number of times. The rearrangement uses TRBV10-2 and TRBJ2-3, with D hard to call. This CDR3 spans 15 amino acids. V was trimmed by 4 bases and J by 5 bases, leaving 16 bases between them. The germline V gene encodes CDR1 WSHSY and CDR2 SAAADI. The CDR3 sequence is CASSAVGALRDTQYF. Here the CDR3 DNA reads TGCGCCAGCAGTGCGGTAGGCGCGCTTAGAGATACGCAGTATTTT.

This clonotype was seen ten or more times. The chain recombines TRBV27 with TRBJ1-6; no reliable D call. CDR3 length equals 13 residues. CDR1 MNHEY and CDR2 SMNVEV come from the germline V gene (reference sequence). Trimming pared 6 bases from V and 7 bases from J, leaving 10 bases between. The CDR3 spells CASRGGLNSPLHF. The CDR3 DNA follows: TGTGCCAGCAGAGGAGGGCTGAATTCACCCCTCCACTTT.

This clonotype was recorded at least ten times. The chain is built from TRBV20-1 and TRBJ2-7; D call uncertain. The CDR3 loop spans 13 amino acids. Trimming took 3 bases from V and 2 from J, leaving 11 bases between them. Germline CDR1 is DFQATT and CDR2 is SNEGSKA (reference sequence). CDR3 nucleotides: TGCAGTGCTAGCCTAGGCCCAACCTACGAGCAGTACTTC. Protein sequence: CSASLGPTYEQYF.

This clonotype was observed a few times. V and J are TRBV29-1 and TRBJ2-1; D call uncertain. V lost 5 bases and J 4 bases, leaving 6 bases between the germline ends. CDR1 is SQVTM, CDR2 ANQGSEA, per germline. The CDR3 is 11 residues long. DNA of the CDR3: TGCAGCGTTCCCGGATACAATGAGCAGTTCTTC. Encoded protein: CSVPGYNEQFF.

This chain uses TRBV27 with TRBJ2-1; D ambiguous. With 8 bases removed from V and 5 bases from J, the gap between germline ends came to 16 bases. The CDR3 runs to 14 residues. The germline gives CDR1 MNHEY, CDR2 SMNVEV (reference sequence). In DNA form, the CDR3 reads TGTGCCAGCCAAGGAGCGAATCTTAACAATGAGCAGTTCTTC. As protein: CASQGANLNNEQFF.

A note on this clonotype: One base away lies a much larger clone, so this may be a sequencing read error. The V gene is TRBV7-9, the J gene TRBJ2-7; D is uncertain. The CDR3 sequence is 14 residues long. V lost 3 bases to trimming and J lost 7 bases, with 16 bases between them. The germline CDR1 and CDR2 sequences are SEHNR and FQNEAQ (reference sequence). The CDR3 DNA reads as TGTGCCAGCAGCTTTTCAGAGGCCACATGGGAGCAGTACTTC. It specifies CASSFSEATWEQYF.

This clonotype was seen only a few times. The genes are TRBV10-3 and TRBJ2-1, with TRBD1 matching 7 bases. Germline V gives CDR1 ENHRY, CDR2 SYGVKD. CDR3 length: 14 residues. J lost 9 bases, V lost 11 bases, and 16 bases had no gene match. CDR3 sequence reads: CAVNRDRAYGEQFF. The CDR3 bases are TGTGCCGTAAACCGGGACAGAGCATACGGTGAGCAGTTCTTC.

This clonotype has just one count. The chain joins TRBV25-1 to TRBJ2-5; the match to TRBD1 covers 9 bases. J lost 3 bases, V lost 8 bases, and 7 bases had no gene match. This CDR3 spans 14 amino acids. Per the germline V gene, CDR1 is MGHDK and CDR2 is SYGVNS. The chain's CDR3 is CASQGRTGEETQYF. The CDR3 DNA sequence: TGTGCCAGCCAAGGGCGGACAGGGGAAGAGACCCAGTACTTC.

In this sample, this clonotype turned up many times. The rearrangement joins TRBV9 to TRBJ1-2, with D unclear. The V and J ends lost 0 bases and 0 bases respectively, with 9 bases between them. Germline loops: CDR1 SGDLS, CDR2 YYNGEE. The CDR3 has 15 amino acids. CDR3 protein: CASSVAPDANYGYTF. CDR3 sequence (DNA): TGTGCCAGCAGCGTAGCGCCAGACGCTAACTATGGCTACACCTTC.

This chain joins TRBV7-9 and TRBJ1-2; 7 bases match TRBD1. Trimming took 3 bases from V and 1 from J; bases not matched to a gene: 5. In germline, CDR1 is SEHNR, CDR2 FQNEAQ (reference sequence). This CDR3 comprises 15 residues. Written as DNA, the CDR3 is TGTGCCAGCAGCTTCCCGACAGGGATTAACTATGGCTACACCTTC. Translating it yields CASSFPTGINYGYTF.

The V call is TRBV28, the J call TRBJ2-7; the D is unclear. Germline CDR1 is MDHEN and CDR2 is SYDVKM. The ends were cut back, 7 bases at V and 3 bases at J, with 10 bases in the middle. The CDR3 runs 12 residues. CDR3: CASNLANYEQYF. Here the CDR3 DNA reads TGTGCCAGCAATCTGGCAAACTACGAGCAGTACTTC.

In this sample, this clonotype turned up many times. This sequence joins TRBV3-1 and TRBJ1-2, with a weak D call TRBD1 (6 bases). V gave up 3 bases and J gave up 0 bases, with 14 bases separating them. The CDR3 is 16 residues long. Germline-derived CDR1 and CDR2 are LGHDT and YNNKEL (reference sequence). CDR3 in DNA: TGTGCCAGCAGCCATCCCGAAAGGGGGTCTAACTATGGCTACACCTTC. This gives the protein CASSHPERGSNYGYTF. The complete variable domain, with remaining parts taken from reference TRBV3-1 and TRBJ1-2, reads DTAVSQTPKYLVTQMGNDKSIKCEQNLGHDTMYWYKQDSKKFLKIMFSYNNKELIINETVPNRFSPKSPDKAHLNLHINSLELGDSAVYFCASSHPERGSNYGYTFGSGTRLTVV.

This clonotype was detected ten times or more. J is TRBJ2-6 and V is TRBV29-1, with TRBD2 matching 8 bases. The CDR3 is made up of 17 amino acids. With 5 bases clipped from V and 0 bases from J, the junction kept 9 bases outside the gene matches. The germline CDR1 and CDR2 sequences are SQVTM and ANQGSEA. Here the CDR3 reads CSVILAGRISGANVLTF. In nucleotides, the CDR3 is TGCAGCGTTATCCTAGCGGGCCGGATCTCTGGGGCCAACGTCCTGACTTTC.

This chain links TRBV7-2 with TRBJ2-1; D is ambiguous. Trimming left V 1 base short and J 5 bases short, with 12 bases between. This CDR3 is built from 15 residues. CDR1 is SGHTA, CDR2 FQGNSA, per germline. The CDR3 spells CASSLVRRDHNEQFF. Here the CDR3 DNA reads TGTGCCAGCAGCTTAGTTCGAAGGGATCACAATGAGCAGTTCTTC.

In this sample, this clonotype turned up many times. V is TRBV11-2 and J is TRBJ2-1, with 8 bases identical to TRBD1. This CDR3 is 15 amino acids long. V gave up 5 bases and J gave up 3 bases; unmatched junction bases: 6. Per the germline V gene, CDR1 is SGHAT and CDR2 is FQNNGV. The CDR3 sequence is CASSPGDRRYNEQFF. In DNA, the CDR3 is TGTGCCAGCAGCCCCGGGGACAGGCGCTACAATGAGCAGTTCTTC.

This clonotype was found many times. The V and J genes are TRBV7-9 and TRBJ2-7, with 7 bases identical to TRBD2. This CDR3 is 14 amino acids long. V was pared by 2 bases and J by 3 bases, with 4 bases of the junction left unmatched. Per the germline V gene, CDR1 is SEHNR and CDR2 is FQNEAQ (reference sequence). In DNA, the CDR3 is TGTGCCAGCAGCTTATGGTCTAGCGGCTACGAGCAGTACTTC. Its protein product is CASSLWSSGYEQYF.

This clonotype was detected many times. The CDR3 is CASRGRGRWYF. In nucleotides, the CDR3 is TGTGCCAGCAGGGGTAGAGGAAGGTGGTACTTC. This chain links TRBV27 with TRBJ2-5; D remains unclear. V lost 6 bases, J lost 13 bases, and 15 bases lay in between. Germline CDR1 is MNHEY and CDR2 is SMNVEV (reference sequence). This CDR3 contains 11 residues.

This clonotype was seen a few times. The CDR3 DNA sequence: TGTGCCAGCAGTTTATGGGTAGCCGATCCCCTTAGGGCGGAGCAGTTCTTC. This translates into CASSLWVADPLRAEQFF. The chain carries TRBV27 and TRBJ2-1; D remains ambiguous. CDR1 MNHEY and CDR2 SMNVEV come from the germline V gene (reference sequence). The CDR3 has 17 residues. Trimming took 1 base from V and 10 from J, leaving 23 bases between them.

There are a few counts of this clonotype. V is TRBV5-6 and J is TRBJ2-4, with TRBD2 identical over 7 bases. The CDR3 has 15 residues. CDR1 SGHDT and CDR2 YYEEEE come from the germline V gene. J gave up 7 bases and V 4 bases, and 11 bases lay outside the gene matches. The CDR3 reads CASSPTVAGLNIQYF. CDR3 nucleotide sequence: TGTGCCAGCAGCCCCACGGTAGCGGGCCTGAACATTCAGTACTTC.

In its sample, this clonotype was seen a few times. The rearrangement links TRBV7-3 to TRBJ2-3; perhaps TRBD2 as D (7 bases). The CDR3 loop spans 16 amino acids. Looked up from germline, CDR1 is SGHTA and CDR2 is FQGTGA. Deletions cut 5 bases from V and 0 bases from J, with 15 bases between. The DNA of the CDR3 is TGTGCCAGCAGCCTGGGAGGGGGAGGGAGCACAGATACGCAGTATTTT. Protein product: CASSLGGGGSTDTQYF. The complete variable domain, with remaining parts taken from reference TRBV7-3 and TRBJ2-3, reads GAGVSQTPSNKVTEKGKYVELRCDPISGHTALYWYRQSLGQGPEFLIYFQGTGAADDSGLPNDRFFAVRPEGSVSTLKIQRTERGDSAVYLCASSLGGGGSTDTQYFGPGTRLTVL.

This clonotype appeared a few times. The chain employs TRBV28 and TRBJ1-6; TRBD1 agrees at 8 bases. The length of the CDR3 is 14 residues. CDR1 is MDHEN and CDR2 is SYDVKM in the germline V gene. With V trimmed by 6 bases and J by 8 bases, 6 bases remained unmatched. The CDR3 sequence: CASSVQGAYSPLHF. For the CDR3, the DNA is TGTGCCAGCAGCGTGCAGGGGGCGTATTCACCCCTCCACTTT.